Shown below are 19 T cell receptor beta chains from a single sample sequenced in a study of control samples from healthy donors and cancer patients. Libraries were prepared by immunoSEQ multiplex PCR; TCRdb keeps only in-frame clonotypes and omits some of them. The data show 35,000 to 55,000 clones, around 93% seen once. Material for sequencing was PBMCs. The receptors originated from a middle-aged woman with head and neck cancer.

The chain carries TRBV7-2 and TRBJ2-2, with 11 bases identical to TRBD2. The V gene end was trimmed by 3 bases and the J gene end by 4 bases; junction bases not matched to a gene: 1. Germline CDR1 is SGHTA and CDR2 is FQGNSA. There are 15 residues in the CDR3. CDR3 coding DNA: TGTGCCAGCAGCTTTCTAGCGGGGGGCACCGGGGAGCTGTTTTTT. Translated: CASSFLAGGTGELFF.

The rearrangement uses TRBV5-1 and TRBJ1-6; unclear D gene. Germline V lookup: CDR1 SGHRS, CDR2 YFSETQ. V was cut by 2 bases and J by 3 bases, with 6 bases left in between. The CDR3 has 14 residues. The CDR3 is CASSFNSYNSPLHF. As DNA, the CDR3 is TGCGCCAGCAGCTTTAACAGCTATAATTCACCCCTCCACTTT.

The table lists this clone with a count of one. The rearrangement joins TRBV6-2 or TRBV6-3 to TRBJ2-7; D is unresolved. Trimming took off 5 bases at V and 0 bases at J, with 17 bases between the two ends. This CDR3 has 16 residues. Germline V gene data show CDR1 as MNHEY and CDR2 as SVGEGT. CDR3 amino acids: CASSTIRLESSYEQYF. The CDR3 nucleotides are TGTGCCAGCAGTACAATTAGGCTTGAGAGCTCCTACGAGCAGTACTTC.

V and J are TRBV2 and TRBJ2-5; D could derive from TRBD1 or TRBD2 (5 bases each). The germline V gene encodes CDR1 SNHLY and CDR2 FYNNEI. V was trimmed by 7 bases and J by 0 bases, leaving 12 bases between them. The CDR3 sequence is 14 residues long. This CDR3 reads CASNEEDNQETQYF. DNA for the CDR3: TGTGCCAGCAACGAGGAGGACAACCAAGAGACCCAGTACTTC.

The chain links TRBV15 to TRBJ2-2; 9 bases map to TRBD2. V lost 3 bases to trimming and J lost 0 bases; unmatched junction nucleotides: 5. There are 17 residues in the CDR3. CDR1 LNHNV and CDR2 YYDKDF come from the germline V gene (reference sequence). Here the CDR3 reads CATSRGREGANTGELFF. The CDR3 DNA reads as TGTGCCACCAGCAGGGGGCGGGAGGGGGCGAACACCGGGGAGCTGTTTTTT. Full variable domain (missing parts from reference TRBV15 and TRBJ2-2): DAMVIQNPRYQVTQFGKPVTLSCSQTLNHNVMYWYQQKSSQAPKLLFHYYDKDFNNEADTPDNFQSRRPNTSFCFLDIRSPGLGDTAMYLCATSRGREGANTGELFFGEGSRLTVL.

The chain uses TRBV2 and TRBJ1-2, with D uncertain. With 0 bases removed from V and 8 bases from J, the gap between germline ends came to 10 bases. The CDR3 is made up of 13 amino acids. Germline V gene lookup returns CDR1 SNHLY and CDR2 FYNNEI. CDR3 region: CASSEALGIGYTF. The CDR3 nucleotides read TGTGCCAGCAGTGAAGCGCTGGGGATCGGCTACACCTTC.

The chain combines TRBV7-8 with TRBJ1-1; D remains unclear. The CDR3 loop spans 12 amino acids. Deletions cut 6 bases from V and 6 bases from J, with 11 bases between. Germline CDR1 reads SGHVS; CDR2 reads FQNEAQ. CDR3 DNA sequence: TGTGCCAGCAGTCCCGTTACACCTGAAGCTTTCTTT. Translating gives CASSPVTPEAFF.

This chain links TRBV7-9 with TRBJ1-1, with TRBD1 matching 8 bases. Trimming removed 2 bases from V and 5 bases from J; junction bases left unmatched: 1. The CDR3 has 13 residues. Germline lookup yields CDR1 SEHNR and CDR2 FQNEAQ (reference sequence). The CDR3 DNA is TGTGCCAGCAGCTTACGACAGGGGACTGAAGCTTTCTTT. Translating it yields CASSLRQGTEAFF.

This chain uses TRBV28 with TRBJ1-2; 8 bases line up with TRBD1. This CDR3 has 13 residues. Trimming at V came to 5 bases and at J to 8 bases, leaving 7 bases not matched to a gene. Looked up from germline, CDR1 is MDHEN and CDR2 is SYDVKM. The CDR3 DNA sequence: TGTGCCAGCAGTAAGGACAGGGTGAGGGGCTACACCTTC. It yields the protein CASSKDRVRGYTF.

By sample share, this clone is medium-sized. The rearrangement joins TRBV7-2 to TRBJ2-7; D may correspond to TRBD1 or TRBD2 (5 bases each). The CDR3 is 16 amino acids. Germline V CDR1 and CDR2: SGHTA, FQGNSA. The ends were cut back, 1 base at V and 0 bases at J, with 13 bases in the middle. The CDR3 DNA reads TGTGCCAGCAGCTTAGGTGGGGGTTTCAGCTCCTACGAGCAGTACTTC. This translates into CASSLGGGFSSYEQYF. Together with reference TRBV7-2 and TRBJ2-7, the CDR3 gives the full variable domain: GAGVSQSPSNKVTEKGKDVELRCDPISGHTALYWYRQSLGQGLEFLIYFQGNSAPDKSGLPSDRFSAERTGGSVSTLTIQRTQQEDSAVYLCASSLGGGFSSYEQYFGPGTRLTVT.

The chain carries TRBV19 and TRBJ1-1; the D gene is possibly TRBD1 (5 bases). Germline V gene sequence: CDR1 LNHDA, CDR2 SQIVND (reference sequence). Trimming cost V 7 bases and J 1 base, with 10 bases left between them. CDR3 length: 13 amino acids. The CDR3 bases are TGTGCCAGTACAGGGTTAGGGAACACTGAAGCTTTCTTT. Its translation is CASTGLGNTEAFF.

CDR3 bases: TGTGCCAGCAGCTTAATCAAGGGGGCGGAGAACACTGAAGCTTTCTTT. Its protein is CASSLIKGAENTEAFF. The chain combines TRBV7-3 with TRBJ1-1, with 7 bases matching TRBD1. After removal of 1 base from V and 1 base from J, the junction contained 6 bases not matched to a gene. The CDR3 has 16 residues. CDR1 and CDR2 from the germline V gene are SGHTA and FQGTGA.

The rearrangement links TRBV11-2 to TRBJ2-7, with D uncertain. Looked up from germline, CDR1 is SGHAT and CDR2 is FQNNGV. V shed 3 bases and J shed 0 bases, with 15 bases lying between them. The CDR3 is 16 amino acids. For the CDR3, the DNA is TGTGCCAGCAGCTTTCAAAGCCCGATCGCCTCCTACGAGCAGTACTTC. This codes for CASSFQSPIASYEQYF.

The genes are TRBV3-1 (or the pseudogene TRBV3-2) and TRBJ2-7; no firm D call. V shed 1 base and J shed 3 bases, with 10 bases lying between them. The CDR3 consists of 14 residues. Per the germline V gene, CDR1 is LGHDT and CDR2 is YNNKEL (reference sequence). CDR3 residues: CASSQGTLYYEQYF. In nucleotides, the CDR3 is TGTGCCAGCAGCCAAGGCACCCTTTACTACGAGCAGTACTTC.

J is TRBJ1-3 and V is TRBV6-5; TRBD1 might be the D (6 bases). Deletions cut 2 bases from V and 4 bases from J, with 9 bases between. Germline CDR1 and CDR2: MNHEY and SVGAGI. The CDR3 is 14 residues long. CDR3 DNA sequence: TGTGCCAGCAGTTACCGGGGGCCGGGAAACACCATATATTTT. This codes for CASSYRGPGNTIYF.

The chain carries TRBV11-2 and TRBJ2-2, with TRBD1 identical over 9 bases. The V gene's germline CDR1 is SGHAT and CDR2 FQNNGV. The CDR3 covers 16 residues. The V and J ends lost 2 bases and 7 bases, in that order; junction bases with no gene match: 8. CDR3 nucleotides: TGTGCCAGCAGCTTAATCGCGGACAGGGGTAGCGGGGAGCTGTTTTTT. It codes for CASSLIADRGSGELFF.

The chain recombines TRBV19 with TRBJ1-1; TRBD1 matches at 7 bases. J gave up 6 bases and V 6 bases, and 7 bases lay outside the gene matches. This CDR3 is built from 13 residues. Germline CDR1 is LNHDA and CDR2 is SQIVND (reference sequence). The CDR3 spells CASREQGFSEAFF. The CDR3 region has the DNA TGTGCCAGTAGGGAACAGGGGTTCTCTGAAGCTTTCTTT.

The chain joins TRBV27 to TRBJ2-1; D perhaps matches TRBD1 (5 bases). Looked up from germline, CDR1 is MNHEY and CDR2 is SMNVEV (reference sequence). Trimming cost V 3 bases and J 0 bases, with 12 bases left between them. The CDR3 is made up of 16 amino acids. This CDR3 is CASSLRPDSSYNEQFF. The CDR3 DNA reads as TGTGCCAGCAGTTTGAGACCCGACAGCTCCTACAATGAGCAGTTCTTC.

The chain joins TRBV5-4 to TRBJ1-4, with D perhaps matching TRBD1 (6 bases). Trimming took off 0 bases at V and 6 bases at J, with 9 bases between the two ends. The V gene's germline CDR1 is SGHNT and CDR2 YYREEE (reference sequence). CDR3 length: 14 amino acids. The CDR3 here is CASSLAGDYEKLFF. Here the CDR3 DNA reads TGTGCCAGCAGCTTGGCAGGGGACTATGAAAAACTGTTTTTT.